This TCR beta chain originates from a study of shared clonotypes between healthy human individuals (dated by TCRdb to 2020 to 2021). Regarding the complete study: Three men and a couple of women, aged 18 to 49 years, made up the cohort. The study deeply sequenced blood TCR repertoires of several healthy adults to estimate repertoire size and the extent of clonotype sharing between individuals. To increase sequencing depth and limit assay-specific biases, TCR repertoire library preparation and sequencing were carried out by different laboratories using diverse techniques. Between about 0.94 and 10 billion PBMCs per donor were obtained by leukapheresis.

Worth noting for this clone: What this receptor recognizes is not known. Base qualities are not at hand, and no much larger clone is one base apart.

Donors were healthy HIV-negative adults with no recently reported acute infections or vaccinations. Every donor was a Caucasian adult living in Nashville, Tennessee, USA. For unsorted samples, tens of millions of PBMCs were counted and genomic DNA was extracted with the QIAamp DNA Blood Mini kit. Blood was obtained by leukapheresis, after which PBMCs were separated by Ficoll-Histopaque density gradient centrifugation and cryopreserved in liquid nitrogen vapor phase. Using the deep immunoSEQ assay, multiplex PCR amplified TCR CDR3 regions from genomic DNA. For each cell subset, the extracted genomic DNA was distributed evenly across all wells of several immunoSEQ 96-well plates, and each plate served as one replicate. For unsorted PBMC, around 310 ng of genomic DNA, equivalent to around 33,000 T cell genomes, went into each replicate PCR. Genomic DNA from unsorted PBMC was sequenced over ten immunoSEQ deep assay plates. The purified libraries were quantified using a Qubit 3.0 fluorometer, sized with a Bioanalyzer 2100, and then quantified again using the KAPA Library Quantification kit. Each immunoSEQ 96-well plate was sequenced on its own single-read 150-cycle Illumina NextSeq 550 flow cell. The source study handled its data this way. Because the immunoSEQ output included only junctional sequences and no quality scores, the filtering could not be the same as the filtering used for full-length reads. Sequences were annotated with PyIR, a Python wrapper for IgBLAST v1.9, and V/J genes and CDR3 were assigned using IMGT germline references. Reads were filtered out if the reads had weak V/J assignments (E-value above 1e-6), no CDR3, stop codons, out-of-frame junctions, or ambiguous translated residues. A V3J clonotype was defined by an identical inferred V gene, J gene, and CDR3 amino acid sequence. The percentage overlap between two repertoires was calculated by dividing the number of shared unique clonotypes by the size of the smaller repertoire. RTK rarefaction, the Chao1 estimator, and Recon v2.1 estimates of unobserved clonotypes were used to assess repertoire richness. Imported from immuneACCESS, the table was reduced by TCRdb to in-frame sequences with V and J called. These copies leave out some clones; in studies compared against another copy, an unresolved V gene accounts for under half, and the cause of the remainder is not known. V and J calls plus clone size are reproduced from that table; the DNA served to infer D and trimming. This sample is represented by about half a million clones; almost 80% of them were singletons. The ten largest clones add up to around 12% of the sample.

On the study overall, not on this receptor specifically: Only blood was sampled, and tissue TCR repertoires likely differ from those in blood. Because the study included only a small number of donors, the genetic and exposure-history diversity represented was limited. Pairwise subsampling led to the expectation that sequencing depth would affect the degree of clonotype sharing among donors.

The CDR3 spans 13 residues, from the cysteine through the phenylalanine. Solely the CDR3 DNA is kept, with 39 bases framed from the first base. After removal of 8 bases from V and 6 bases from J, the junction retains 12 bases not matched to a gene. From a lookup of the germline V gene (reference sequence), CDR1 and CDR2 are GTSNPN and SVGIG. The clonotype originates from a middle-aged woman in good health. Some clones in this sample may be carry-over from other donors' samples. Sequencing was carried out using PBMCs. The rearrangement joined TRBV30 to TRBJ2-7, and 8 junction bases match TRBD2. The CDR3 region has the sequence CAGWTGRGAEQYF. The nucleotide sequence reads as follows: TGTGCCGGGTGGACCGGGAGGGGGGCCGAGCAGTACTTC.